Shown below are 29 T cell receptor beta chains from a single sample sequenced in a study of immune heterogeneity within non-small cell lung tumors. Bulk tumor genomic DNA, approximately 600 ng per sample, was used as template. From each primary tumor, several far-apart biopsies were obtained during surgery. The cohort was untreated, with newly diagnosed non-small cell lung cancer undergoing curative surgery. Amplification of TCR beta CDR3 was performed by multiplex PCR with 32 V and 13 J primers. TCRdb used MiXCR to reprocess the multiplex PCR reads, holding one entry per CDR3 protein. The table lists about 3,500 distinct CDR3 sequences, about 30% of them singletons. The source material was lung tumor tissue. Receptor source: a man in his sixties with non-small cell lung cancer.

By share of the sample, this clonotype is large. For the CDR3, the DNA is TGTGCCAGCAGCGTAGACCCAGGCACAGATACGCAGTATTTT. Protein product: CASSVDPGTDTQYF. This chain joins TRBV9 and TRBJ2-3; D is uncertain. Trimming left V 0 bases short and J 1 base short, with 6 bases between. The CDR3 is made up of 14 amino acids. Germline V gives CDR1 SGDLS, CDR2 YYNGEE.

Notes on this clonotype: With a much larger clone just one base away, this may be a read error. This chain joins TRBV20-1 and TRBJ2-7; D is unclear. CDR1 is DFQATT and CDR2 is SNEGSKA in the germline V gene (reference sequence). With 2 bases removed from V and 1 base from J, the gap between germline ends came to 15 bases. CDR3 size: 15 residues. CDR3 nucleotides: TGCAGTGCTAGATGGGGTTCCCTGGGATCCTACGAGCAGTACTTC. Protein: CSARWGSLGSYEQYF.

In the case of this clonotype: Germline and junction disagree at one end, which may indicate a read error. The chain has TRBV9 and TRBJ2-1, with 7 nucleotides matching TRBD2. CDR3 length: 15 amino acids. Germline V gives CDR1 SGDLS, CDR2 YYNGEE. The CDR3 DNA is TGTGTCAGCAGCGTTAGTGGTACATCGGGGGGTGAGCAGTTCTTC. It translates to CVSSVSGTSGGEQFF.

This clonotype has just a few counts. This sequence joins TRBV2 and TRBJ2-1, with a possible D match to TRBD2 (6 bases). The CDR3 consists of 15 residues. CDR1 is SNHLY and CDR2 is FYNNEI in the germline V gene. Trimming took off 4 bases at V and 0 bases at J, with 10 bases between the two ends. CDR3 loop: CASSADGSSYNEQFF. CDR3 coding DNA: TGTGCCAGCAGTGCAGACGGGAGCTCCTACAATGAGCAGTTCTTC.

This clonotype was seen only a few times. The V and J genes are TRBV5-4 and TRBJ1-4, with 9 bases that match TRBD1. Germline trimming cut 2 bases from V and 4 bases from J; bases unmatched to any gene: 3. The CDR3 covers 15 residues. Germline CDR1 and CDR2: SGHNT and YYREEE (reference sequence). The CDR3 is CASSLRQGVNEKLFF. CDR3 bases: TGTGCCAGCAGCTTACGACAGGGGGTTAATGAAAAACTGTTTTTT.

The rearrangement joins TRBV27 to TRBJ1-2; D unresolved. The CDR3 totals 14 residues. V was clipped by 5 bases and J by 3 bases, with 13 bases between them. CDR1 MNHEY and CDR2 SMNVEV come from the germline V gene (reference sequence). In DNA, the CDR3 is TGTGCCAGCAGTCCAACCTTCTGGGACTATGGCTACACCTTC. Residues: CASSPTFWDYGYTF.

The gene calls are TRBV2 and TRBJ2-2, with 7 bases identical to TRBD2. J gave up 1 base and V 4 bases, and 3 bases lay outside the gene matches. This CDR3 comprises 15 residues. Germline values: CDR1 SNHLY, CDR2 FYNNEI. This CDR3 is CASSVGGGNTGELFF. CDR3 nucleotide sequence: TGTGCCAGCAGTGTAGGCGGGGGGAACACCGGGGAGCTGTTTTTT.

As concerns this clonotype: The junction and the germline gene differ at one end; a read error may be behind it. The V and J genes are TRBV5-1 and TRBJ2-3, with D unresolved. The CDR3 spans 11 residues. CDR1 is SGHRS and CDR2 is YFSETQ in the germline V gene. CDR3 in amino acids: CASRDTHTQYF. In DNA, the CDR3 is TGCGCCAGCCGAGACACACATACGCAGTATTTT.

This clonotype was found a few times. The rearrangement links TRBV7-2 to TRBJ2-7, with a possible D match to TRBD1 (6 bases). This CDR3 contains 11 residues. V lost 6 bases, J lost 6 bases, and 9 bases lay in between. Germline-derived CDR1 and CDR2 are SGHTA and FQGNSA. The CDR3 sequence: CASRKGGEQYF. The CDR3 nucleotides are TGTGCCAGCAGGAAAGGGGGCGAGCAGTACTTC.

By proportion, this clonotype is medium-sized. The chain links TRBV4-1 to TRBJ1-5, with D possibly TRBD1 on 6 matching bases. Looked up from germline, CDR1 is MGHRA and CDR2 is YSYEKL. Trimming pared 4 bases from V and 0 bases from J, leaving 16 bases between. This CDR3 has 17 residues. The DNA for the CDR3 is TGCGCCAGCAGCCTCTCTATAGGGACAAATAGCAATCAGCCCCAGCATTTT. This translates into CASSLSIGTNSNQPQHF.

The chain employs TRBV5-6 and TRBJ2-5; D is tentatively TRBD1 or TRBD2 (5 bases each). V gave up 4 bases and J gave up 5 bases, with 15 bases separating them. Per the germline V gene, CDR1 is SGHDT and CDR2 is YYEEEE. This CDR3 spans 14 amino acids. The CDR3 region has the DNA TGTGCCAGCAGCCCCGGACCGGGGCGGGAGACCCAGTACTTC. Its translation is CASSPGPGRETQYF. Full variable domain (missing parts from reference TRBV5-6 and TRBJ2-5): DAGVTQSPTHLIKTRGQQVTLRCSPKSGHDTVSWYQQALGQGPQFIFQYYEEEERQRGNFPDRFSGHQFPNYSSELNVNALLLGDSALYLCASSPGPGRETQYFGPGTRLLVL.

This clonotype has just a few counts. The CDR3: CASSVPGVGEKLFF. The DNA of the CDR3 is TGCGCCAGCAGCGTTCCCGGGGTGGGGGAAAAACTGTTTTTT. The genes are TRBV5-1 and TRBJ1-4; D call uncertain. The V and J ends lost 4 bases and 8 bases respectively, with 15 bases between them. Germline assignment: CDR1 SGHRS and CDR2 YFSETQ. The CDR3 extends over 14 amino acids.

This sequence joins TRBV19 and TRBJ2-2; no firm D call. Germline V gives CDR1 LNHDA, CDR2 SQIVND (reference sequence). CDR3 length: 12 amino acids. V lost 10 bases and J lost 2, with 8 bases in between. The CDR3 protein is CATQPNTGELFF. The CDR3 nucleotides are TGTGCCACCCAACCAAACACCGGGGAGCTGTTTTTT.

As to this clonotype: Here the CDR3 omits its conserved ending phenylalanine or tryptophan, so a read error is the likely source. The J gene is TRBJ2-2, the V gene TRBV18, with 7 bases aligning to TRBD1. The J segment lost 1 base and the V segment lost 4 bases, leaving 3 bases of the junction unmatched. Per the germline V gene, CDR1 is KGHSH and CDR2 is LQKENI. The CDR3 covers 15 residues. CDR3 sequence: CASSLRQGNTGELFS. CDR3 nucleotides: TGTGCCAGCTCACTCCGACAGGGGAACACCGGGGAGCTGTTTTCT.

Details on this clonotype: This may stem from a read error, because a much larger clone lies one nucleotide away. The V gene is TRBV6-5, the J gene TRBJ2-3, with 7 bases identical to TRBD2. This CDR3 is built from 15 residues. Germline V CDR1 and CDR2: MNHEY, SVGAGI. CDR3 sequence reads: CASSYSSSGSDTQSF. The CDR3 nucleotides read TGTGCCAGCAGTTACTCAAGTAGCGGGTCAGATACGCAGTCTTTT.

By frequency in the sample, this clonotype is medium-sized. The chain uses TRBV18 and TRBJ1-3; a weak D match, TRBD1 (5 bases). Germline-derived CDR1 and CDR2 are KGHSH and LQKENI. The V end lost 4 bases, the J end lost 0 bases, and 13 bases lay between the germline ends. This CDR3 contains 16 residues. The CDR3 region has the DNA TGTGCCAGCTCACGAACCCCAGGGAACTCTGGAAACACCATATATTTT. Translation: CASSRTPGNSGNTIYF.

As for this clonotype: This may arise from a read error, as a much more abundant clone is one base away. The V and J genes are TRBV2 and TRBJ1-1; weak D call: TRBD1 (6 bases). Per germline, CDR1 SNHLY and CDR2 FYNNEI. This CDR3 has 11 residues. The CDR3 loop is CPSSEGGEAFF. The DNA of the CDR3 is TGTCCCAGCAGTGAGGGGGGTGAAGCTTTCTTT.

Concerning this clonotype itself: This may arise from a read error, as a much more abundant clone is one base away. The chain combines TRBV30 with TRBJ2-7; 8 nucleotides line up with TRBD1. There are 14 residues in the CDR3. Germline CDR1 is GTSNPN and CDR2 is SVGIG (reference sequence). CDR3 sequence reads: CPWRTGPKSDEQYF. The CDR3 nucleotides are TGTCCCTGGAGGACAGGGCCGAAGTCCGACGAGCAGTACTTC.

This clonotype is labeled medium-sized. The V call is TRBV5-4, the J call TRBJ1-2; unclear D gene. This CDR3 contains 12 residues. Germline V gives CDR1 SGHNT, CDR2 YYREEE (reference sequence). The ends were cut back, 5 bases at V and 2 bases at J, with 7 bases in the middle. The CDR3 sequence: CASSSDNYGYTF. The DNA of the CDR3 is TGTGCCAGCAGTTCGGACAACTATGGCTACACCTTC.

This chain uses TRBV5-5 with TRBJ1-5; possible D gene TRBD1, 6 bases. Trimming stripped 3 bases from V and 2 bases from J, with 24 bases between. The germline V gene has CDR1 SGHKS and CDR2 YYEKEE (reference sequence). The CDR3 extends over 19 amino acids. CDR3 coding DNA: TGTGCCAGCAGCTGGCATCCAGTGGGGGGGCTTTTTCGCAATCAGCCCCAGCATTTT. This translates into CASSWHPVGGLFRNQPQHF. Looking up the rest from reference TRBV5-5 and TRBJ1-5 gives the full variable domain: DAGVTQSPTHLIKTRGQQVTLRCSPISGHKSVSWYQQVLGQGPQFIFQYYEKEERGRGNFPDRFSARQFPNYSSELNVNALLLGDSALYLCASSWHPVGGLFRNQPQHFGDGTRLSIL.

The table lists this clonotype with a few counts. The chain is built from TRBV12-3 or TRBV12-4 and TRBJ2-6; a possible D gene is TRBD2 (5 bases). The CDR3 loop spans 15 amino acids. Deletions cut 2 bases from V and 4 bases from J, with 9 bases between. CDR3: CASSLSGTGANVLTF. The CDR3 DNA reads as TGTGCCAGCAGTTTATCGGGAACAGGGGCCAACGTCCTGACTTTC.

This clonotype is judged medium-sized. For the CDR3, the DNA is TGTGCCAGCTCGCCGGGACTAGCGGGGACAGATACGCAGTATTTT. This sequence encodes CASSPGLAGTDTQYF. This chain uses TRBV18 with TRBJ2-3; TRBD2 aligns across 13 bases. The CDR3 sequence is 15 residues long. V was clipped by 6 bases and J by 3 bases; unmatched bases: 3. CDR1 is KGHSH and CDR2 is LQKENI in the germline V gene.

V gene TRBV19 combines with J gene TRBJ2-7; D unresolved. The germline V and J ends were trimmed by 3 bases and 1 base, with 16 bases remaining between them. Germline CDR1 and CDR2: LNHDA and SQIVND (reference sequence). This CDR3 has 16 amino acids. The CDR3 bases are TGTGCCAGTAGTATCGGTCCAAGGGAAAAGTCCTACGAGCAGTACTTC. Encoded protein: CASSIGPREKSYEQYF.

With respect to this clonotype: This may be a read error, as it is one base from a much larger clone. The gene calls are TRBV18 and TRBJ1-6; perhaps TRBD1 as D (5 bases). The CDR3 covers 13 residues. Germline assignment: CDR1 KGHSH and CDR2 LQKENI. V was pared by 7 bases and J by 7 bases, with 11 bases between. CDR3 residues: CASLTDRNSPLHF. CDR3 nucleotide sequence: TGTGCCAGCTTAACTGACAGAAATTCACCCCTCCACTTT.

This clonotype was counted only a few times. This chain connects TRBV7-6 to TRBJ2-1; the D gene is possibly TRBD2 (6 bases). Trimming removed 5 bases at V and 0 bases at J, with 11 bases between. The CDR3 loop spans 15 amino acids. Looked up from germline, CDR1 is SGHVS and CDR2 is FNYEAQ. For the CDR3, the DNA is TGTGCCAGCAGCATTAGCGGAAGCTCCTACAATGAGCAGTTCTTC. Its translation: CASSISGSSYNEQFF.

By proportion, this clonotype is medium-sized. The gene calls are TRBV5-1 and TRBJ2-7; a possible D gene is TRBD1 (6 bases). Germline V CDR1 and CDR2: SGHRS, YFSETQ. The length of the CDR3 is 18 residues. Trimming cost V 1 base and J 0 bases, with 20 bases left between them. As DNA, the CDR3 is TGCGCCAGCAGCTTGAGATGGGTGACAGGACGGGGCTCCTACGAGCAGTACTTC. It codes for CASSLRWVTGRGSYEQYF.

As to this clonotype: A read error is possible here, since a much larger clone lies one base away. Here the CDR3 DNA reads TGTGTCAGCAGCGAGGACCGACTTCGGGGAGATACGCAGTATTTT. Protein: CVSSEDRLRGDTQYF. V usage is TRBV9 and J usage is TRBJ2-3, with D perhaps matching TRBD2 (5 bases). Germline values: CDR1 SGDLS, CDR2 YYNGEE. The CDR3 contains 15 residues.

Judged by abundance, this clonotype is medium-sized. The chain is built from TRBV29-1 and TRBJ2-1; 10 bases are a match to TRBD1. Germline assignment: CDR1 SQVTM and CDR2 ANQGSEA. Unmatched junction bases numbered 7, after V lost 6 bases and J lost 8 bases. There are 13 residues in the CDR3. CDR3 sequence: CSVVPTGGDEQFF. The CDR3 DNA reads TGCAGCGTGGTCCCGACAGGGGGCGATGAGCAGTTCTTC.

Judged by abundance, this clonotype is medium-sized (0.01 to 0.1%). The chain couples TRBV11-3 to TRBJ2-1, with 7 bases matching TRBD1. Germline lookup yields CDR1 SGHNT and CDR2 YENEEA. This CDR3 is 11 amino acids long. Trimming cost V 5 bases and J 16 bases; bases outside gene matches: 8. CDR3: CASSRHRGGFF. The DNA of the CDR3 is TGTGCCAGCAGCCGACACAGGGGCGGCTTCTTC.